This T cell receptor beta chain comes out of a study of T cells in Graves' hyperthyroidism and ophthalmopathy. Study findings and constraints: In validation, the model predicted ophthalmopathy. These predictions came a median about 6.5 months before onset.

Any patient presenting with uncontrolled infection, other autoimmune disease, pregnancy or lactation was left out. Each diagnosis drew on symptoms, thyroxine, TRAb, thyroid ultrasound and orbital computed tomography findings. About this clonotype itself: Its antigen is unknown.

Amplification of TCR beta CDR3 regions used RNA as the template. First-round RT-PCR with HTBI primers amplified the TCR CDR3 region. TCRdb called the multiplex PCR reads again in MiXCR, with one record for every CDR3 protein. The repertoire holds fewer than 900,000 distinct CDR3 sequences, with about 19% as singletons. The CDR3 has 16 residues. V lost 1 base and J lost 1; bases outside the gene matches: 4. Germline loops: CDR1 SGHRS, CDR2 YFSETQ. The TCR comes from a woman between 50 and 59 years old with Graves' hyperthyroidism that later progressed to Graves' ophthalmopathy. The V and J genes are TRBV5-1 and TRBJ2-7, with 11 bases that match TRBD2. The sample comprised blood. CDR3 bases: TGCGCCAGCAGCTTGAATGTAGCGGGAGGGTCCTACGAGCAGTACTTC. Its protein product is CASSLNVAGGSYEQYF.